The 8 T cell receptor beta chains in this list originate from one sample, sequenced in a study of cytomegalovirus exposure and HLA in healthy donors. PCR involved 60 Vbeta and 13 Jbeta primers. TCRdb keeps only in-frame clones here, not all; method: immunoSEQ multiplex PCR. The repertoire includes about 130,000 clones, approximately 74% of them detected once, and roughly 4.5% sits in the top ten. The specimen sequenced was PBMCs. The receptors come from a man aged 18 to 30 in good health and CMV-seropositive.

The chain uses TRBV5-1 and TRBJ1-6; 7 bases are a match to TRBD1. Trimming cost V 2 bases and J 3 bases; bases outside gene matches: 5. The germline V gene encodes CDR1 SGHRS and CDR2 YFSETQ. CDR3 length equals 16 residues. DNA for the CDR3: TGCGCCAGCAGCTTAAGGGGACAGCGCTATAATTCACCCCTCCACTTT. The encoded protein is CASSLRGQRYNSPLHF. Looking up the rest from reference TRBV5-1 and TRBJ1-6 gives the full variable domain: KAGVTQTPRYLIKTRGQQVTLSCSPISGHRSVSWYQQTPGQGLQFLFEYFSETQRNKGNFPGRFSGRQFSNSRSEMNVSTLELGDSALYLCASSLRGQRYNSPLHFGNGTRLTVT.

The chain recombines TRBV28 with TRBJ2-5, with D unclear. Trimming removed 2 bases from V and 3 bases from J, with 10 bases in between. The CDR3 length is 14 residues. The germline gives CDR1 MDHEN, CDR2 SYDVKM. The CDR3 region has the DNA TGTGCCAGCAGTTTAGGTTCGTCTAAAGAGACCCAGTACTTC. Translation gives CASSLGSSKETQYF. Variable domain in full (rest from reference TRBV28 and TRBJ2-5): DVKVTQSSRYLVKRTGEKVFLECVQDMDHENMFWYRQDPGLGLRLIYFSYDVKMKEKGDIPEGYSVSREKKERFSLILESASTNQTSMYLCASSLGSSKETQYFGPGTRLLVL.

This chain links TRBV7-9 with TRBJ1-1; possible D gene TRBD1, 5 bases. The germline CDR1 and CDR2 sequences are SEHNR and FQNEAQ (reference sequence). V was cut by 5 bases and J by 8 bases, with 9 bases left in between. CDR3 size: 11 residues. The DNA of the CDR3 is TGTGCCAGCAGCACCCCAGGGGAAGCTTTCTTT. Amino acid sequence: CASSTPGEAFF.

The genes are TRBV15 and TRBJ1-2; possibly TRBD1 for D (6 bases). The CDR3 has 12 residues. V was trimmed by 5 bases and J by 5 bases, leaving 9 bases between them. The germline V gene has CDR1 LNHNV and CDR2 YYDKDF (reference sequence). Here the CDR3 reads CATSEGEYGYTF. CDR3 in DNA: TGTGCCACCAGCGAGGGGGAATATGGCTACACCTTC. Based on the CDR3 plus reference TRBV15 and TRBJ1-2, the full variable domain is DAMVIQNPRYQVTQFGKPVTLSCSQTLNHNVMYWYQQKSSQAPKLLFHYYDKDFNNEADTPDNFQSRRPNTSFCFLDIRSPGLGDTAMYLCATSEGEYGYTFGSGTRLTVV.

The chain carries TRBV28 and TRBJ1-2; 7 nucleotides match TRBD1. CDR3 length equals 15 residues. J lost 4 bases, V lost 4 bases, and 9 bases had no gene match. The V gene's germline CDR1 is MDHEN and CDR2 SYDVKM. Here the CDR3 DNA reads TGTGCCAGCAGTTCTAACCAACAGGGGTTCTATGGCTACACCTTC. It encodes CASSSNQQGFYGYTF.

J is TRBJ1-5 and V is TRBV5-6; 10 bases line up with TRBD1. The CDR3 runs to 17 residues. Germline V gene lookup returns CDR1 SGHDT and CDR2 YYEEEE. The V gene end was trimmed by 4 bases and the J gene end by 1 base; junction bases not matched to a gene: 8. Written as DNA, the CDR3 is TGTGCCAGCAGCCTCGGGACAGGGGATGCGAGCAATCAGCCCCAGCATTTT. It translates to CASSLGTGDASNQPQHF. Together with reference TRBV5-6 and TRBJ1-5, the CDR3 gives the full variable domain: DAGVTQSPTHLIKTRGQQVTLRCSPKSGHDTVSWYQQALGQGPQFIFQYYEEEERQRGNFPDRFSGHQFPNYSSELNVNALLLGDSALYLCASSLGTGDASNQPQHFGDGTRLSIL.

V gene TRBV2 combines with J gene TRBJ2-2; D is ambiguous. The CDR3 consists of 11 residues. V lost 5 bases to trimming and J lost 4 bases, with 2 bases between them. Germline values: CDR1 SNHLY, CDR2 FYNNEI. CDR3 sequence (DNA): TGTGCCAGCAGTCTCACCGGGGAGCTGTTTTTT. This codes for CASSLTGELFF. Variable domain in full (rest from reference TRBV2 and TRBJ2-2): EPEVTQTPSHQVTQMGQEVILRCVPISNHLYFYWYRQILGQKVEFLVSFYNNEISEKSEIFDDQFSVERPDGSNFTLKIRSTKLEDSAMYFCASSLTGELFFGEGSRLTVL.

The V gene is TRBV5-1, the J gene TRBJ2-1; D might be TRBD1 (6 bases). Deletions cut 4 bases from V and 1 base from J, with 12 bases between. The CDR3 contains 15 residues. The germline gives CDR1 SGHRS, CDR2 YFSETQ. CDR3 region: CASSPIQGSYNEQFF. DNA of the CDR3: TGCGCCAGCAGCCCAATACAGGGATCCTACAATGAGCAGTTCTTC. The variable domain in full, completed from reference TRBV5-1 and TRBJ2-1, reads KAGVTQTPRYLIKTRGQQVTLSCSPISGHRSVSWYQQTPGQGLQFLFEYFSETQRNKGNFPGRFSGRQFSNSRSEMNVSTLELGDSALYLCASSPIQGSYNEQFFGPGTRLTVL.